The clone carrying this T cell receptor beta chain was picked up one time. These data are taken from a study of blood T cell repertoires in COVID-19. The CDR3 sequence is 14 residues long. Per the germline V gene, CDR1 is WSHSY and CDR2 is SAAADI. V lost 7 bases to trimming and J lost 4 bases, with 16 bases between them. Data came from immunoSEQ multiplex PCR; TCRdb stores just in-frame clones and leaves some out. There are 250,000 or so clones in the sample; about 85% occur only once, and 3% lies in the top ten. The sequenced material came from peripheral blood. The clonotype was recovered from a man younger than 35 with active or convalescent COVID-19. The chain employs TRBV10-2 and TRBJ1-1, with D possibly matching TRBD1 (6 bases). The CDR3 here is CASIFRGGRTEAFF. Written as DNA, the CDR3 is TGCGCCAGCATCTTCAGGGGCGGGCGCACTGAAGCTTTCTTT.